This T cell receptor (beta chain) was identified in a study of blood T cell repertoires in COVID-19. Method: immunoSEQ multiplex PCR; TCRdb's copy keeps in-frame clones and lacks some. The sample consists of 40,000 to 60,000 clones, 79% of them appearing once. The CDR3 sequence is 16 residues long. Germline-derived CDR1 and CDR2 are MNHNS and SASEGT. V shed 4 bases and J 2 bases; nucleotides not matched to a gene: 5. The TCR originated in a man between 70 and 80 years old with acute or convalescent COVID-19. This rearrangement joins TRBV6-1 to TRBJ2-5; 12 bases fit TRBD1. Source material: peripheral blood. CDR3: CASSAGTGGGQETQYF. The CDR3 nucleotides are TGTGCCAGCAGTGCAGGGACAGGGGGCGGACAAGAGACCCAGTACTTC.